Following are 11 T cell receptor beta chains from one sample sequenced in a study of PD-L1 blockade in urothelial cancer. Measured with immunoSEQ multiplex PCR; TCRdb has only the in-frame clones, and not every one. The profile shows roughly 87,000 clones, around 90% of them singletons. Regarding time point: pretreatment peripheral blood. Specimen: PBMCs, collected around atezolizumab (anti-PD-L1) treatment. Receptors were obtained from an elderly woman with urothelial cancer.

J is TRBJ1-5 and V is TRBV29-1; TRBD1 might be the D (5 bases). Trimming stripped 3 bases from V and 4 bases from J, with 10 bases between. Germline V CDR1 and CDR2: SQVTM, ANQGSEA. The CDR3 has 13 amino acids. In DNA form, the CDR3 reads TGCAGCGTTGACGCAGGGCCAAATCAGCCCCAGCATTTT. Its translation is CSVDAGPNQPQHF. Complete variable domain (other parts from reference TRBV29-1 and TRBJ1-5): SAVISQKPSRDICQRGTSLTIQCQVDSQVTMMFWYRQQPGQSLTLIATANQGSEATYESGFVIDKFPISRPNLTFSTLTVSNMSPEDSSIYLCSVDAGPNQPQHFGDGTRLSIL.

This chain links TRBV30 with TRBJ2-7; 7 bases match TRBD1. V gave up 1 base and J gave up 6 bases; unmatched junction bases: 9. The germline V gene has CDR1 GTSNPN and CDR2 SVGIG (reference sequence). The CDR3 has 14 residues. Written as DNA, the CDR3 is TGTGCCTGGAGTGGTACAGGGGCGGTAGGCGAGCAGTACTTC. It encodes CAWSGTGAVGEQYF.

The rearrangement joins TRBV27 to TRBJ2-7; 12 positions match TRBD2. The CDR3 has 17 residues. Germline V gene lookup returns CDR1 MNHEY and CDR2 SMNVEV (reference sequence). J gave up 4 bases and V 5 bases, and 12 bases lay outside the gene matches. For the CDR3, the DNA is TGTGCCAGCAGTCCGTACGGGGCTAGCGGGAGGGGGTACGAGCAGTACTTC. This translates into CASSPYGASGRGYEQYF.

CDR3 sequence (DNA): TGTGCCAGCAGCACCCTAACGGTCCCCGGCACAGATACGCAGTATTTT. Protein sequence: CASSTLTVPGTDTQYF. V and J are TRBV7-9 and TRBJ2-3; D gene unclear. Trimming took 5 bases from V and 1 from J, leaving 16 bases between them. The length of the CDR3 is 16 residues. In germline, CDR1 is SEHNR, CDR2 FQNEAQ (reference sequence).

The J gene is TRBJ2-7, the V gene TRBV25-1; TRBD1 matches at 8 bases. CDR1 MGHDK and CDR2 SYGVNS come from the germline V gene. The junction had 18 bases not matched to a gene; V was cut back by 6 bases and J by 5 bases. This CDR3 has 17 amino acids. The CDR3, as DNA: TGTGCCAGCAGGGAAGCCAGAACGGGGACAGGCGGAGACGAGCAGTACTTC. As protein: CASREARTGTGGDEQYF.

This clone occurred a few times. An end of the junction does not agree with germline; a read error may underlie this. This chain connects TRBV28 to TRBJ2-3, with no clear D. Germline V gene data show CDR1 as MDHEN and CDR2 as SYDVKM. CDR3 length: 12 residues. The CDR3 here is CASSSSADTQYF. CDR3 coding DNA: TGTGCCAGTAGTTCCTCGGCAGATACGCAGTATTTT.

The genes are TRBV2 and TRBJ2-3; 12 bases align to TRBD2. Losses at the gene ends were 5 bases for V and 5 bases for J; bases not matched to a gene: 5. The germline gives CDR1 SNHLY, CDR2 FYNNEI. This CDR3 spans 15 amino acids. The CDR3 coding sequence is TGTGCCAGCAGTCTTGCTAGCGGGGGGGGAGATACGCAGTATTTT. This translates into CASSLASGGGDTQYF.

V usage is TRBV6-4 and J usage is TRBJ1-1; 7 nucleotides match TRBD1. The junction had 3 bases not matched to a gene; V was cut back by 2 bases and J by 6 bases. This CDR3 has 13 amino acids. Germline CDR1 and CDR2: MRHNA and SNTAGT. CDR3 residues: CASSDGGQSEAFF. CDR3 sequence (DNA): TGTGCCAGCAGTGACGGGGGACAGTCTGAAGCTTTCTTT.

The chain combines TRBV10-3 with TRBJ2-7; 12 positions match TRBD2. The CDR3 has 15 residues. Losses at the gene ends were 0 bases for V and 3 bases for J; bases not matched to a gene: 0. Germline V gene lookup returns CDR1 ENHRY and CDR2 SYGVKD. The CDR3 bases are TGTGCCATCAGTGAGTCGACTAGCGGGAGCTACGAGCAGTACTTC. Translated, it gives CAISESTSGSYEQYF.

The chain joins TRBV5-8 to TRBJ2-3, with TRBD1 matching 9 bases. Germline CDR1 SGHTS, CDR2 YDEGEE. J lost 14 bases, V lost 4 bases, and 8 bases had no gene match. This CDR3 comprises 12 residues. DNA of the CDR3: TGTGCCAGCAGCATCCCCGGGACAGGGAGGTATTTT. This encodes CASSIPGTGRYF. The whole variable domain, remainder taken from reference TRBV5-8 and TRBJ2-3, is EAGVTQSPTHLIKTRGQQATLRCSPISGHTSVYWYQQALGLGLQFLLWYDEGEERNRGNFPPRFSGRQFPNYSSELNVNALELEDSALYLCASSIPGTGRYFGPGTRLTVL.

The rearrangement links TRBV6-1 to TRBJ1-4, with 7 bases matching TRBD1. There are 14 residues in the CDR3. V trimming: 6 bases; J trimming: 3 bases; junction bases outside the gene matches: 4. Germline CDR1 is MNHNS and CDR2 is SASEGT. In DNA, the CDR3 is TGTGCCAGCAGCAGGACAGGATCTAATGAAAAACTGTTTTTT. Protein product: CASSRTGSNEKLFF.